Following are 12 T cell receptor beta chains from one sample sequenced in a study of blood T cell repertoires in COVID-19 (dated by TCRdb to the early 2020s). Library creation used the immunoSEQ multiplex PCR assay. The source is immuneACCESS, and TCRdb retained only in-frame sequences with V and J called. Part of the clones is not carried over; for the studies checked, unresolved V genes explain less than half of this, and the remainder is unexplained. The sample table shows tens of thousands of clones, and over 70% are seen once. Around 10% of the sample is in the top ten clones. The source material was peripheral blood. Receptors were obtained from a man in his fifties or sixties with acute or convalescent COVID-19.

V and J are TRBV11-2 and TRBJ2-3, with 8 bases lining up with TRBD1. CDR1 and CDR2 (germline): SGHAT, FQNNGV. The J segment lost 2 bases and the V segment lost 5 bases, leaving 6 bases of the junction unmatched. This CDR3 is 15 amino acids long. CDR3 loop: CASSPWTGTTDTQYF. CDR3 in DNA: TGTGCCAGCAGCCCATGGACAGGGACCACAGATACGCAGTATTTT.

The V gene is TRBV6-5, the J gene TRBJ1-2; 8 positions agree with TRBD1. Germline CDR1 reads MNHEY; CDR2 reads SVGAGI. J gave up 4 bases and V 6 bases, and 4 bases lay outside the gene matches. The CDR3 loop spans 13 amino acids. The chain's CDR3 is CASRLTGVYGYTF. For the CDR3, the DNA is TGTGCCAGCAGGTTGACAGGGGTCTATGGCTACACCTTC.

This clone was counted only a few times. The J gene is TRBJ1-5, the V gene TRBV28, with 8 bases lining up with TRBD1. CDR3 length: 15 amino acids. Per the germline V gene, CDR1 is MDHEN and CDR2 is SYDVKM. The trim removed 5 bases at V and 5 bases at J, leaving 8 bases unmatched. CDR3 sequence reads: CASSLRDRRYQPQHF. The CDR3 DNA reads TGTGCCAGCAGTCTCAGGGACAGGCGATATCAGCCCCAGCATTTT.

This clone was seen a few times. V is TRBV6-5 and J is TRBJ1-6, with 9 bases that match TRBD1. The V and J ends lost 6 bases and 14 bases, in that order; junction bases with no gene match: 8. CDR1 MNHEY and CDR2 SVGAGI come from the germline V gene. This CDR3 spans 13 amino acids. Here the CDR3 reads CASRGTGWEALHF. CDR3 DNA: TGTGCCAGCAGAGGGACAGGGTGGGAGGCCCTCCACTTT.

This chain joins TRBV28 and TRBJ2-3; D call uncertain. The CDR3 length is 15 residues. The germline V gene has CDR1 MDHEN and CDR2 SYDVKM. V shed 5 bases and J shed 0 bases, with 12 bases lying between them. The CDR3 spells CASSPSDGSTDTQYF. Here the CDR3 DNA reads TGTGCCAGCAGTCCCAGCGACGGCAGCACAGATACGCAGTATTTT. The complete variable domain, with remaining parts taken from reference TRBV28 and TRBJ2-3, reads DVKVTQSSRYLVKRTGEKVFLECVQDMDHENMFWYRQDPGLGLRLIYFSYDVKMKEKGDIPEGYSVSREKKERFSLILESASTNQTSMYLCASSPSDGSTDTQYFGPGTRLTVL.

The genes are TRBV5-4 and TRBJ2-1; D unresolved. This CDR3 region has 14 residues. In germline, CDR1 is SGHNT, CDR2 YYREEE (reference sequence). V was cut by 6 bases and J by 8 bases, with 18 bases left in between. The CDR3 sequence is CASKPRSRYDEQFF. In nucleotides, the CDR3 is TGTGCCAGCAAACCCCGCAGTCGTTACGATGAGCAGTTCTTC.

J is TRBJ1-1 and V is TRBV5-1; 10 bases map to TRBD1. This CDR3 comprises 14 residues. With 5 bases clipped from V and 4 bases from J, the junction kept 5 bases outside the gene matches. Looked up from germline, CDR1 is SGHRS and CDR2 is YFSETQ. The CDR3 spells CASRVGTGVTEAFF. DNA of the CDR3: TGCGCCAGCAGGGTGGGGACAGGGGTCACTGAAGCTTTCTTT.

V is TRBV4-1 and J is TRBJ2-2, with 10 bases fitting TRBD2. Per germline, CDR1 MGHRA and CDR2 YSYEKL. V lost 1 base and J lost 6; bases outside the gene matches: 11. This CDR3 is built from 18 residues. The CDR3 spells CASSQGTSGIRFPGELFF. In DNA form, the CDR3 reads TGCGCCAGCAGCCAAGGAACTAGCGGGATTAGGTTCCCCGGGGAGCTGTTTTTT.

The CDR3 DNA reads TGTGCCAGCAGCTGGGACAAAGGTTCCGTCACTGAAGCTTTCTTT. It specifies CASSWDKGSVTEAFF. The V call is TRBV5-4, the J call TRBJ1-1, with TRBD1 as a possible D gene (6 bases). With 3 bases removed from V and 4 bases from J, the gap between germline ends came to 16 bases. The CDR3 has 15 residues. The V gene's germline CDR1 is SGHNT and CDR2 YYREEE (reference sequence).

This clone was picked up a small number of times. V and J are TRBV6-2 or TRBV6-3 and TRBJ1-4; the D is unclear. The CDR3 has 12 amino acids. The V end lost 5 bases, the J end lost 8 bases, and 9 bases lay between the germline ends. In germline, CDR1 is MNHEY, CDR2 SVGEGT. DNA for the CDR3: TGTGCCAGCAGTCCCACAGACGAAAAACTGTTTTTT. It encodes CASSPTDEKLFF.

The chain couples TRBV9 to TRBJ1-2; 9 bases align to TRBD1. V lost 0 bases to trimming and J lost 6 bases; unmatched junction nucleotides: 3. Per germline, CDR1 SGDLS and CDR2 YYNGEE. This CDR3 region has 14 residues. The CDR3 region is CASSVDRGRNGYTF. CDR3 DNA sequence: TGTGCCAGCAGCGTAGACAGGGGGCGGAATGGCTACACCTTC. Filled out from reference TRBV9 and TRBJ1-2, the complete variable domain reads DSGVTQTPKHLITATGQRVTLRCSPRSGDLSVYWYQQSLDQGLQFLIQYYNGEERAKGNILERFSAQQFPDLHSELNLSSLELGDSALYFCASSVDRGRNGYTFGSGTRLTVV.

The J gene is TRBJ2-7, the V gene TRBV6-6; 11 nucleotides match TRBD2. V lost 8 bases, J lost 0 bases, and 3 bases stayed unmatched. CDR1 and CDR2 (germline): MNHNY, SVGAGI (reference sequence). The CDR3 sequence is 14 residues long. The CDR3 is CASSTSGSSYEQYF. The DNA for the CDR3 is TGTGCCAGCTCTACTAGCGGGAGCTCCTACGAGCAGTACTTC.